This T cell receptor beta chain was obtained from a study of control samples from healthy donors and cancer patients. The V and J ends lost 6 bases and 6 bases, in that order; junction bases with no gene match: 12. Germline V gene data show CDR1 as MNHEY and CDR2 as SMNVEV (reference sequence). This CDR3 comprises 17 residues. Profiling relied on immunoSEQ multiplex PCR, and the TCRdb table lists in-frame clones only, not all of them. The repertoire includes roughly 73,000 clones, 92% of them detected once, and approximately 6% sits in the top ten. This TCR came from an older woman in good health. The rearrangement joins TRBV27 to TRBJ2-2; 11 nucleotides agree with TRBD1. What was sequenced was blood. The CDR3 DNA follows: TGTGCCAGCAGGAGAGGACAGGGGGCGCGCGGGGCCGGGGAGCTGTTTTTT. The encoded protein is CASRRGQGARGAGELFF.